These 12 T cell receptor beta chains share one sample of origin, sequenced in a study of blood T cell repertoires in COVID-19. The table came from immunoSEQ multiplex PCR; TCRdb's copy has only in-frame clones and leaves some out. This table holds 64,000 or so clones, approximately 86% found once. The source material was peripheral blood. All receptors come from a man aged 40-49 years with acute or convalescent COVID-19.

This rearrangement joins TRBV28 to TRBJ1-1; maybe TRBD1 (5 bases). Trimming cost V 7 bases and J 9 bases, with 15 bases left between them. Germline V gives CDR1 MDHEN, CDR2 SYDVKM. CDR3 length: 12 amino acids. The CDR3 DNA is TGTGCCAGCACCCCGACAGTTGGGCAAGCTTTCTTT. This codes for CASTPTVGQAFF. Complete variable domain (other parts from reference TRBV28 and TRBJ1-1): DVKVTQSSRYLVKRTGEKVFLECVQDMDHENMFWYRQDPGLGLRLIYFSYDVKMKEKGDIPEGYSVSREKKERFSLILESASTNQTSMYLCASTPTVGQAFFGQGTRLTVV.

This clone was observed once. CDR3 protein: CASSLTSGDEQFF. CDR3 nucleotides: TGTGCCAGCAGCCTTACTTCAGGGGATGAGCAGTTCTTC. The genes are TRBV28 and TRBJ2-1; the D gene is possibly TRBD1 (6 bases). V lost 6 bases, J lost 8 bases, and 14 bases lay in between. This CDR3 contains 13 residues. Looked up from germline, CDR1 is MDHEN and CDR2 is SYDVKM.

This clone was counted once. V is TRBV2 and J is TRBJ1-3; weak D call: TRBD1 (5 bases). The CDR3 is 16 amino acids. V was trimmed by 10 bases and J by 1 base, leaving 20 bases between them. The germline V gene encodes CDR1 SNHLY and CDR2 FYNNEI. The CDR3 DNA reads as TGTGCCATCGATGGGGGGACTAGAGCATCTGGAAACACCATATATTTT. Translated: CAIDGGTRASGNTIYF. Based on the CDR3 plus reference TRBV2 and TRBJ1-3, the full variable domain is EPEVTQTPSHQVTQMGQEVILRCVPISNHLYFYWYRQILGQKVEFLVSFYNNEISEKSEIFDDQFSVERPDGSNFTLKIRSTKLEDSAMYFCAIDGGTRASGNTIYFGEGSWLTVV.

This chain links TRBV29-1 with TRBJ1-2; 9 nucleotides line up with TRBD1. The CDR3 totals 15 residues. Germline loops: CDR1 SQVTM, CDR2 ANQGSEA. The ends lost 3 bases at V and 4 bases at J; junction bases unmatched: 9. The CDR3 sequence: CSVEGGTGSPYGYTF. The CDR3 coding sequence is TGCAGCGTTGAGGGCGGGACAGGGAGTCCCTATGGCTACACCTTC.

This sequence joins TRBV29-1 and TRBJ2-7; 8 positions match TRBD2. Germline loops: CDR1 SQVTM, CDR2 ANQGSEA. The length of the CDR3 is 13 residues. J lost 3 bases, V lost 6 bases, and 7 bases had no gene match. The CDR3 region has the DNA TGCAGCGTCGCCCGCGGGGGGAGCTACGAGCAGTACTTC. This codes for CSVARGGSYEQYF.

The chain links TRBV12-3 or TRBV12-4 to TRBJ2-7; 8 nucleotides line up with TRBD1. V lost 3 bases and J lost 7; bases outside the gene matches: 5. This CDR3 comprises 13 residues. The CDR3 DNA sequence: TGTGCCAGCAGTTTTCAGGGGGCGAAAGAGCAGTACTTC. Translating it yields CASSFQGAKEQYF.

The chain carries TRBV5-1 and TRBJ1-2; 8 bases map to TRBD1. V gave up 1 base and J gave up 6 bases; unmatched junction bases: 5. CDR1 is SGHRS, CDR2 YFSETQ, per germline. This CDR3 has 14 amino acids. CDR3 DNA: TGCGCCAGCAGCTTGACAGGGGGGGATGATGGCTACACCTTC. It translates to CASSLTGGDDGYTF.

The gene calls are TRBV7-9 and TRBJ1-1; a possible D gene is TRBD1 (5 bases). Trimming pared 3 bases from V and 5 bases from J, leaving 7 bases between. Germline V gene data show CDR1 as SEHNR and CDR2 as FQNEAQ (reference sequence). The CDR3 loop spans 12 amino acids. The CDR3 here is CASSFKGTEAFF. The CDR3 nucleotides read TGTGCCAGCAGCTTTAAGGGGACTGAAGCTTTCTTT.

V and J are TRBV9 and TRBJ1-3, with D possibly TRBD1 on 5 matching bases. V was cut by 0 bases and J by 0 bases, with 7 bases left in between. The germline V gene has CDR1 SGDLS and CDR2 YYNGEE. This CDR3 comprises 15 residues. The CDR3 region is CASSVGGSSGNTIYF. The CDR3 DNA is TGTGCCAGCAGCGTAGGGGGCTCCTCTGGAAACACCATATATTTT.

The chain couples TRBV19 to TRBJ1-1; tentative D call: TRBD1 (6 bases). Germline V gene lookup returns CDR1 LNHDA and CDR2 SQIVND (reference sequence). The CDR3 is 14 residues long. The germline V and J ends were trimmed by 4 bases and 3 bases, with 12 bases remaining between them. CDR3 bases: TGTGCCAGTAGTAGTGGGGGCTTGGACACTGAAGCTTTCTTT. Its translation is CASSSGGLDTEAFF.

The rearrangement links TRBV7-2 to TRBJ2-5; TRBD1 matches 8 bases. The CDR3 contains 15 residues. Germline CDR1 reads SGHTA; CDR2 reads FQGNSA. Trimming at V came to 5 bases and at J to 2 bases, leaving 7 bases not matched to a gene. The CDR3 is CASSRGQGTQETQYF. The CDR3 DNA reads TGTGCCAGCAGCAGAGGACAGGGAACACAAGAGACCCAGTACTTC.

The chain combines TRBV30 with TRBJ2-3; D gene ambiguous. With 0 bases removed from V and 2 bases from J, the gap between germline ends came to 6 bases. The germline V gene has CDR1 GTSNPN and CDR2 SVGIG (reference sequence). The length of the CDR3 is 13 residues. The CDR3 bases are TGTGCCTGGAGTGTACCTAACACAGATACGCAGTATTTT. This translates into CAWSVPNTDTQYF.